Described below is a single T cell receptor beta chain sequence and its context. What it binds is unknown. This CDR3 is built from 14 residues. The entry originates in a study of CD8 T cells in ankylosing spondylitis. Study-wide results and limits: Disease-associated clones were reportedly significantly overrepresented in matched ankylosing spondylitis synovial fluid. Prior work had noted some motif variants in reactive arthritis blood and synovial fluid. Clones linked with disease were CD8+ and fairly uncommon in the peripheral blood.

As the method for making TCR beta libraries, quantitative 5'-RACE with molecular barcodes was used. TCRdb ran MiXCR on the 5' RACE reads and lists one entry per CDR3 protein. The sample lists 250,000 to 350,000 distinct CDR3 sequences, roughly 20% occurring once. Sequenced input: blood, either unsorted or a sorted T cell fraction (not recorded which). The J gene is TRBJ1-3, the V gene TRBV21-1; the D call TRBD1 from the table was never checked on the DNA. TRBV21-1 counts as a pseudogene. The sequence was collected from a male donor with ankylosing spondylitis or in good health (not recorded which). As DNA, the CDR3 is TGTGCCGGCTACCAAGGGGCGCCTGGAAACACCATATATTTT. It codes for CAGYQGAPGNTIYF.